Listed below are T cell receptor beta chains from one sample, sequenced in a study of T cells in narcolepsy. The protocol was immunoSEQ multiplex PCR, while the TCRdb copy is restricted to in-frame clones and leaves out a portion. The sample has tens of thousands of clones; 70% to 90% are singletons. The sequencing input was memory (CD45RA-) CD4+ T cells from blood. These receptors all come from a human donor in good health. The CDR3 runs from the conserved cysteine through the conserved F or W. Fields, in order: J gene, clone size, V gene, D gene, CDR3 protein, CDR3 DNA. A D gene is named only where the DNA matches it firmly. Size tells how often a clone was seen (once, few, many) or the class of an expanded clone, and some rows leave it out.

TRBJ2-5 few TRBV7-2 TRBD2 CASSLGLGAGGGETQYF TGTGCCAGCAGCTTAGGTCTGGGGGCGGGGGGAGGGGAGACCCAGTACTTC
TRBJ1-5 few TRBV18 NA CASSPLPTPNQPQHF TGTGCCAGCTCACCGCTGCCCACCCCAAATCAGCCCCAGCATTTT
TRBJ2-7 NA TRBV19 NA CASSQSSGTGSYEQYF TGTGCCAGTAGTCAATCGTCCGGGACGGGATCCTACGAGCAGTACTTC
TRBJ2-2 NA TRBV18 NA CASSPPRQVNTGELFF TGTGCCAGCTCACCACCCAGGCAGGTGAACACCGGGGAGCTGTTTTTT
TRBJ2-2 NA TRBV7-2 NA CASSVANTGELFF TGTGCCAGCAGCGTCGCTAACACCGGGGAGCTGTTTTTT
TRBJ2-3 NA TRBV5-4 NA CASSLDVGFTDTQYF TGTGCCAGCAGCTTGGATGTGGGCTTCACAGATACGCAGTATTTT
TRBJ2-1 NA TRBV2 NA CASSVSERNEQFF TGTGCCAGCAGTGTTTCGGAGCGCAATGAGCAGTTCTTC
TRBJ2-4 NA TRBV5-1 NA CASTYGDLAKNIQYF TGCGCCAGCACTTACGGTGATCTAGCCAAAAACATTCAGTACTTC
TRBJ2-5 NA TRBV7-2 NA CASSRRGETQYF TGTGCCAGCAGCCGGAGGGGAGAGACCCAGTACTTC
TRBJ2-2 NA TRBV10-3 NA CASWDKNTGELFF TGTGCCAGCTGGGACAAGAACACCGGGGAGCTGTTTTTT
TRBJ2-5 NA TRBV28 NA CASSQNRGTETQYF TGTGCCAGCAGCCAAAATAGGGGTACAGAGACCCAGTACTTC
TRBJ1-1 NA TRBV5-1 NA CASRWGENTEAFF TGCGCCAGCAGGTGGGGGGAGAACACTGAAGCTTTCTTT
TRBJ2-1 NA TRBV19 TRBD2 CASSIASGVSYNEQFF TGTGCCAGTAGTATCGCCAGCGGGGTCTCCTACAATGAGCAGTTCTTC
TRBJ1-3 NA TRBV6-1 NA CASSELRGPRNTIYF TGTGCCAGCAGTGAACTGAGGGGTCCAAGGAACACCATATATTTT
TRBJ2-3 NA TRBV28 NA CATLVAGLSTDTQYF TGTGCCACCCTTGTGGCGGGACTTAGCACAGATACGCAGTATTTT
TRBJ2-7 once TRBV6-1 NA CASSVRANYEQYF TGTGCCAGCAGTGTACGGGCGAACTACGAGCAGTACTTC